A selection of T cell receptor beta chains follows, all from one sample in a study of post-analysis software for immune sequencing data. TCRdb itself ran the PCR reads through MiXCR, one entry per CDR3 protein. Among over 300,000 distinct CDR3 sequences, less than 40% were seen once, and the ten largest hold around 15%. Sequenced sample: blood. All receptors come from a girl between 10 and 17 years old with multiple sclerosis. Each CDR3 is given with its conserved first and last residue. D genes are given only for firm matches. Expanded clones are given a class, and other clones once, few, many or no size at all.

cdr3_length: 14
v_call: TRBV10-3
clone_size: once
d_call: TRBD1
j_call: TRBJ2-7
cdr3_nt: TGTGCCATCAGCACCGGGACAGGGACCTACGAGCAGTACTTC
cdr3_aa: CAISTGTGTYEQYF

cdr3_length: 13
v_call: TRBV5-4
clone_size: .
d_call: .
j_call: TRBJ1-1
cdr3_nt: TGTGCCAGCAGCTTGGGGGATAACACTGAAGCTTTCTTT
cdr3_aa: CASSLGDNTEAFF

cdr3_length: 15
v_call: TRBV3-1
clone_size: .
d_call: .
j_call: TRBJ2-5
cdr3_nt: TGTGCCAGCAGCCAAGTCTCGGGAGTAGGGGGGACCCAGTACTTC
cdr3_aa: CASSQVSGVGGTQYF

cdr3_length: 13
v_call: TRBV15
clone_size: .
d_call: .
j_call: TRBJ1-2
cdr3_nt: TGTGCCACCAGCAGAGTATTCGACTATGGCTACACCTTC
cdr3_aa: CATSRVFDYGYTF

cdr3_length: 13
v_call: TRBV7-8
clone_size: .
d_call: TRBD1
j_call: TRBJ1-1
cdr3_nt: TGTGCCAGCAGCTTAGTTTTCGACAGGGGAGCTTTCTTT
cdr3_aa: CASSLVFDRGAFF

cdr3_length: 16
v_call: TRBV3-1
clone_size: few
d_call: TRBD1
j_call: TRBJ2-5
cdr3_nt: TGTGCCAGCAGCCCAGTCCCGGGACAGGGACAAGAGACCCAGTACTTC
cdr3_aa: CASSPVPGQGQETQYF

cdr3_length: 17
v_call: TRBV6-1
clone_size: few
d_call: TRBD1
j_call: TRBJ2-6
cdr3_nt: TGTGCCAGCAGTGAAGTCCCAGGGGGCTCTGGGGCCAACGTCCTGACTTTC
cdr3_aa: CASSEVPGGSGANVLTF

cdr3_length: 16
v_call: TRBV20-1
clone_size: .
d_call: TRBD2
j_call: TRBJ2-5
cdr3_nt: TGCAGTGCTAGAGATAGGACTAGCGGGTTACAAGAGACCCAGTACTTC
cdr3_aa: CSARDRTSGLQETQYF

cdr3_length: 14
v_call: TRBV3-1
clone_size: .
d_call: .
j_call: TRBJ2-7
cdr3_nt: TGTGCCAGCAGCCGCCTTCGACAGACTTACGAGCAGTACTTC
cdr3_aa: CASSRLRQTYEQYF

cdr3_length: 13
v_call: TRBV13
clone_size: .
d_call: TRBD1
j_call: TRBJ1-2
cdr3_nt: TGTGCCAGCAGAGCCTTCAGGGGGTTGGGCTACACCTTC
cdr3_aa: CASRAFRGLGYTF

cdr3_length: 15
v_call: TRBV13
clone_size: .
d_call: .
j_call: TRBJ1-4
cdr3_nt: TGTGCCAGCAGCTTAAGGGGCCCTCCGGATGAAAAACTGTTTTTT
cdr3_aa: CASSLRGPPDEKLFF

cdr3_length: 14
v_call: TRBV7-3
clone_size: few
d_call: TRBD1
j_call: TRBJ2-1
cdr3_nt: TGTGCCAGCAGCTTTAAGGCAGGGGGCAATGAGCAGTTCTTC
cdr3_aa: CASSFKAGGNEQFF

cdr3_length: 16
v_call: TRBV4-1
clone_size: few
d_call: TRBD1
j_call: TRBJ2-7
cdr3_nt: TGCGCCAGCAGCCAACGGGACAGGGGGCGCGACCACGAGCAGTACTTC
cdr3_aa: CASSQRDRGRDHEQYF

cdr3_length: 14
v_call: TRBV12-3/TRBV12-4
clone_size: few
d_call: TRBD2
j_call: TRBJ2-7
cdr3_nt: TGTGCCAGCCCTCAGGAGCGGGGCCCTTCCGAGCAGTACTTC
cdr3_aa: CASPQERGPSEQYF

cdr3_length: 14
v_call: TRBV4-1
clone_size: few
d_call: .
j_call: TRBJ1-4
cdr3_nt: TGCGCCAGCGGCCTGGGCCCAACTAATGAAAAACTGTTTTTT
cdr3_aa: CASGLGPTNEKLFF

cdr3_length: 19
v_call: TRBV12-3/TRBV12-4
clone_size: few
d_call: TRBD1
j_call: TRBJ1-1
cdr3_nt: TGTGCCAGCAGCCCACACCCCCTCGACAGGGGGCGCCGGAACACTGAAGCTTTCTTT
cdr3_aa: CASSPHPLDRGRRNTEAFF

cdr3_length: 14
v_call: TRBV20-1
clone_size: .
d_call: .
j_call: TRBJ2-7
cdr3_nt: TGCAGTGCTAGAGATCCGGCGGACTCCTACGAGCAGTACTTC
cdr3_aa: CSARDPADSYEQYF

cdr3_length: 12
v_call: TRBV7-9
clone_size: few
d_call: .
j_call: TRBJ2-5
cdr3_nt: TGTGCCAGCAGCTTAACTAGGGAGACCCAGTACTTC
cdr3_aa: CASSLTRETQYF

cdr3_length: 15
v_call: TRBV3-1
clone_size: .
d_call: TRBD1
j_call: TRBJ2-7
cdr3_nt: TGTGCCAGCAGCTTCCGGGACAGGGCCCTTGACGAGCAGTACTTC
cdr3_aa: CASSFRDRALDEQYF

cdr3_length: 15
v_call: TRBV12-3/TRBV12-4
clone_size: many
d_call: .
j_call: TRBJ2-5
cdr3_nt: TGTGCCAGCAGTCCTGACGACAGTAACCAAGAGACCCAGTACTTC
cdr3_aa: CASSPDDSNQETQYF

cdr3_length: 15
v_call: TRBV7-9
clone_size: .
d_call: TRBD2
j_call: TRBJ2-5
cdr3_nt: TGTGCCGGCAGCCCTAGCGGGGGGCAGGGAGAGACCCAGTACTTC
cdr3_aa: CAGSPSGGQGETQYF

cdr3_length: 16
v_call: TRBV6-6
clone_size: few
d_call: .
j_call: TRBJ2-6
cdr3_nt: TGTGCCAGCAGTTACAGCCTCCACTCTGGGGCCAACGTCCTGACTTTC
cdr3_aa: CASSYSLHSGANVLTF

cdr3_length: 15
v_call: TRBV28
clone_size: once
d_call: TRBD2
j_call: TRBJ2-1
cdr3_nt: TGTGCCAGCACCTGGGGACTAGCGGGGACCGGTGAGCAGTTCTTC
cdr3_aa: CASTWGLAGTGEQFF

cdr3_length: 13
v_call: TRBV12-3/TRBV12-4
clone_size: few
d_call: .
j_call: TRBJ2-1
cdr3_nt: TGTGCCAGCAGTTTTTCTGGGGACAATGAGCAGTTCTTC
cdr3_aa: CASSFSGDNEQFF

cdr3_length: 16
v_call: TRBV4-1
clone_size: many
d_call: TRBD1
j_call: TRBJ2-7
cdr3_nt: TGCGCCAGCAGCCGTCTTACAGGGGGCAGGGAGTACGAGCAGTACTTC
cdr3_aa: CASSRLTGGREYEQYF

cdr3_length: 15
v_call: TRBV5-1
clone_size: few
d_call: .
j_call: TRBJ2-4
cdr3_nt: TGCGCCAGCAGCCCAGGGGGGCTAGCCAAAAACATTCAGTACTTC
cdr3_aa: CASSPGGLAKNIQYF

cdr3_length: 15
v_call: TRBV7-3
clone_size: few
d_call: .
j_call: TRBJ2-1
cdr3_nt: TGTGCCAGCAGCTATGGAGTCAGCTCCTACAATGAGCAGTTCTTC
cdr3_aa: CASSYGVSSYNEQFF

cdr3_length: 16
v_call: TRBV4-1
clone_size: few
d_call: .
j_call: TRBJ2-7
cdr3_nt: TGCGCCAGCAGCCAACCCGCGGGGGCACAACAGTACGAGCAGTACTTC
cdr3_aa: CASSQPAGAQQYEQYF

cdr3_length: 16
v_call: TRBV9
clone_size: few
d_call: TRBD2
j_call: TRBJ2-1
cdr3_nt: TGTGCCAGCAGCGCCCGACTTAGCGGGGGTTTCAATGAGCAGTTCTTC
cdr3_aa: CASSARLSGGFNEQFF

cdr3_length: 16
v_call: TRBV6-5
clone_size: .
d_call: .
j_call: TRBJ2-3
cdr3_nt: TGTGCCAGCAGACTCCAATCCTGGGGTAGCGCAGATACGCAGTATTTT
cdr3_aa: CASRLQSWGSADTQYF

cdr3_length: 15
v_call: TRBV4-3
clone_size: few
d_call: .
j_call: TRBJ1-2
cdr3_nt: TGCGCCAGCAGCCAAGATCCGGCCAGAGACTATGGCTACACCTTC
cdr3_aa: CASSQDPARDYGYTF

cdr3_length: 13
v_call: TRBV29-1
clone_size: .
d_call: .
j_call: TRBJ1-1
cdr3_nt: TGCAGCGTTGAAGACCCCCCGAACACTGAAGCTTTCTTT
cdr3_aa: CSVEDPPNTEAFF

cdr3_length: 14
v_call: TRBV5-1
clone_size: .
d_call: TRBD1
j_call: TRBJ1-2
cdr3_nt: TGCGCCAGCAGCTTGAACAGGGGAGTTGAGGGCTACACCTTC
cdr3_aa: CASSLNRGVEGYTF

cdr3_length: 15
v_call: TRBV7-2
clone_size: few
d_call: .
j_call: TRBJ2-7
cdr3_nt: TGTGCCAGCAGCTCCGCGGGACAGCGGTCCTACGAGCAGTACTTC
cdr3_aa: CASSSAGQRSYEQYF

cdr3_length: 14
v_call: TRBV13
clone_size: .
d_call: .
j_call: TRBJ2-2
cdr3_nt: TGTGCCAGCAGCTCCGGACTCTACACCGGGGAGCTGTTTTTT
cdr3_aa: CASSSGLYTGELFF

cdr3_length: 13
v_call: TRBV18
clone_size: .
d_call: .
j_call: TRBJ2-7
cdr3_nt: TGTGCCAGCTCACCAGATAGCCCTACGGAGCAGTACTTC
cdr3_aa: CASSPDSPTEQYF

cdr3_length: 13
v_call: TRBV5-1
clone_size: .
d_call: .
j_call: TRBJ2-4
cdr3_nt: TGCGCCAGCAGAGACTTAGCCAAAAACATTCAGTACTTC
cdr3_aa: CASRDLAKNIQYF

cdr3_length: 14
v_call: TRBV5-1
clone_size: few
d_call: .
j_call: TRBJ1-6
cdr3_nt: TGCGCCAGCAGCTTTGGGCAGCCTCGTTCACCCCTCCACTTT
cdr3_aa: CASSFGQPRSPLHF

cdr3_length: 14
v_call: TRBV20-1
clone_size: .
d_call: TRBD2
j_call: TRBJ2-1
cdr3_nt: TGCGGAGGGAGCGGGGGTCTAAAATTCAATGAGCAGTTCTTC
cdr3_aa: CGGSGGLKFNEQFF

cdr3_length: 13
v_call: TRBV20-1
clone_size: .
d_call: .
j_call: TRBJ1-2
cdr3_nt: TGCAGTAGTCCTACCGTCCAGGTGGATGGCTACACCTTC
cdr3_aa: CSSPTVQVDGYTF